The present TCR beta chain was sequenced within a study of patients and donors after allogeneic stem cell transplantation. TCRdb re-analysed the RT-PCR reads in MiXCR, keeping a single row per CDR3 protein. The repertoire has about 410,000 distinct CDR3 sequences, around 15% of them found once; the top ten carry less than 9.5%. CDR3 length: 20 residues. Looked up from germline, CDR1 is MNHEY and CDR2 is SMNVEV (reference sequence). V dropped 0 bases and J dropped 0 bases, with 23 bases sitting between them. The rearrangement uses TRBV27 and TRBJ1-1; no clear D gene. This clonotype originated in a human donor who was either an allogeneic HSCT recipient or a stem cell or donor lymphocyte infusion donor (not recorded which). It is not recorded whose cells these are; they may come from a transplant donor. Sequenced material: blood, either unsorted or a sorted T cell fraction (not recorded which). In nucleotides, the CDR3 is TGTGCCAGCAGTTTATCGAGAGCAGCCTCCCGTCGGGAAATGAACACTGAAGCTTTCTTT. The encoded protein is CASSLSRAASRREMNTEAFF.